Sequencing of this T cell receptor beta chain was carried out in a study of neurological immune-mediated disorders. Study-level findings and limits: The absence of any CDR3 amino acid sequence shared by expanded clones across subjects suggests that repertoires were private in all groups.

TCRdb reprocessed the 5' RACE reads with MiXCR, giving one entry per CDR3 protein. The table records over 45,000 distinct CDR3 sequences, over 4.5% of them present only once. Trimming removed 2 bases at V and 1 base at J, with 8 bases between. Germline lookup yields CDR1 KGHDR and CDR2 SFDVKD. This CDR3 region has 16 residues. This clonotype was seen repeatedly, ten times or more. Its antigen is still unknown. The V call is TRBV24-1, the J call TRBJ2-6; tentatively, D is TRBD1 (5 bases). The sequenced sample was CD4+ T cells from blood. The clonotype originates from a young woman with multiple sclerosis. CDR3 protein: CATSDYKGSGANVLTF. CDR3 DNA: TGTGCCACCAGTGATTATAAGGGGTCTGGGGCCAACGTCCTGACTTTC.